This T cell receptor (beta chain) was retrieved from a study of blood T cell repertoires in COVID-19. TCRdb keeps only in-frame clones here, not all; method: immunoSEQ multiplex PCR. The repertoire has a few hundred thousand clones, around 90% of them found once; the top ten carry 0.65% to 1%. V lost 6 bases, J lost 8 bases, and 13 bases lay in between. This CDR3 is built from 12 residues. The source material was peripheral blood. The TCR sequence derives from a man younger than 30 with COVID-19, enrolled during active disease. The V call is TRBV12-3 or TRBV12-4, the J call TRBJ1-1, with TRBD1 as a possible D gene (5 bases). The CDR3 bases are TGTGCCAGCAGCAGCCGGGGGTCAGAAGCTTTCTTT. Protein sequence: CASSSRGSEAFF.